This TCR beta chain was identified during a study of T cells in Graves' hyperthyroidism and ophthalmopathy. Study background: Initial diagnosis, before any treatment, was when peripheral blood was collected. Study conclusions and caveats: Model predictions of ophthalmopathy came a median approximately 6 months before onset.

The germline V gene has CDR1 DFQATT and CDR2 SNEGSKA (reference sequence). The CDR3 runs to 16 residues. V lost 4 bases, J lost 0 bases, and 8 bases stayed unmatched. The sample holds many counts of this clonotype. Antigen unknown. Template material for amplifying TCR beta CDR3 regions consisted of RNA transcripts. The HTBI primer set drove a first-round RT-PCR of the TCR CDR3. TCRdb re-called the multiplex PCR reads with MiXCR, one entry per CDR3 protein. There are about 600,000 distinct CDR3 sequences in the sample; about 16% occur only once, and approximately 3.5% lies in the top ten. This TCR came from a woman in her forties with Graves' ophthalmopathy. Material for sequencing was blood. The V and J genes are TRBV20-1 and TRBJ2-3; 9 bases agree with TRBD1. The CDR3 is CSAIQGAFTSTDTQYF. The CDR3, as DNA: TGCAGTGCTATACAGGGGGCCTTCACTAGCACAGATACGCAGTATTTT.